The T cell receptor (beta chain) under discussion was sequenced for a study of cytomegalovirus exposure and HLA in healthy donors. The study ran its PCR with 60 Vbeta and 13 Jbeta primers. As handled by the study authors: Tens of millions of unique TCR beta chains, roughly 11 million shared, were counted in a later analysis. The method was immunoSEQ multiplex PCR; TCRdb's version includes in-frame clones alone and lacks a portion of them. V and J calls and clone size are given by that table; D and trimming were obtained from the DNA. There are some 250,000 clones in the sample; about 81% occur only once, and 5% to 6% lies in the top ten. The study, taken as a whole, reports: With DRB1 most and HLA-C fewest, TCR association rates differed between HLA loci in a later analysis. Most TCR sequences were rare, but some public TCRs occurred in many donors. Researchers reported in a later analysis that a missense DCLRE1C variant was tied to TCR beta V- and J-gene trimming.

Details on this clone: Its antigen is still unknown.

Trimming stripped 7 bases from V and 0 bases from J, with 15 bases between. The germline V gene has CDR1 MNHNY and CDR2 SVGAGI (reference sequence). The length of the CDR3 is 15 residues. Material: PBMCs. The genes are TRBV6-6 and TRBJ1-1; a possible D gene is TRBD1 (6 bases). The clonotype comes from a woman aged 40 to 55 in good health and CMV-seropositive. The CDR3 loop is CASTPRTDMNTEAFF. Written as DNA, the CDR3 is TGTGCCAGCACCCCGCGGACAGATATGAACACTGAAGCTTTCTTT.